This record covers a single T cell receptor beta chain. Antigen unknown. The entry originates in a study of cytomegalovirus exposure and HLA in healthy donors. Whole-study context: There were around 100 million unique TCR beta sequences, drawn from about 179 million T cells, in an earlier analysis. Study-wide findings and caveats: What was likely a sequencing artifact was a cluster of highly shared sequence variants.

Germline CDR1 is MGHDK and CDR2 is SYGVNS. The CDR3 runs 16 residues. With 3 bases clipped from V and 5 bases from J, the junction kept 10 bases outside the gene matches. All the people who gave samples were healthy bone marrow donors. PCR amplification relied on 60 Vbeta primers (plus 13 Jbeta primers). Generated by immunoSEQ multiplex PCR, the TCRdb table keeps only in-frame clones and is missing some. The repertoire holds 120,000 to 150,000 clones, approximately 81% seen once, with about 2.6% in the top ten. Sequencing was done on a sample of PBMCs. The gene calls are TRBV25-1 and TRBJ2-1; 7 bases line up with TRBD1. The source of this sequence is a boy younger than 10 in good health and CMV-seronegative. The CDR3 bases are TGTGCCAGCAGTGACCCAGGACAGGCTATGAACAATGAGCAGTTCTTC. It codes for CASSDPGQAMNNEQFF.